These 28 T cell receptor beta chains were all obtained from the same sample, sequenced in a study of type 1 and type 2 diabetes patients. Genomic DNA was the PCR template. The TCR beta CDR3 region was amplified using 30 forward and 13 reverse primers. From the multiplex PCR reads, TCRdb called clonotypes with MiXCR, one entry per CDR3 protein. The sample shows 280,000 or so distinct CDR3 sequences, roughly 50% of them seen only once. The sample comprised peripheral blood mononuclear cells (PBMCs). All receptors come from a man younger than 30 with type 2 diabetes.

This chain joins TRBV20-1 and TRBJ2-5; TRBD1 agrees at 7 bases. The ends lost 5 bases at V and 2 bases at J; junction bases unmatched: 5. This CDR3 comprises 13 residues. Germline-derived CDR1 and CDR2 are DFQATT and SNEGSKA (reference sequence). The CDR3 spells CSADRTGQETQYF. CDR3 coding DNA: TGCAGTGCTGACAGGACAGGACAAGAGACCCAGTACTTC.

The gene calls are TRBV20-1 and TRBJ1-2, with D possibly matching TRBD1 (5 bases). The germline gives CDR1 DFQATT, CDR2 SNEGSKA (reference sequence). V lost 3 bases and J lost 4, with 6 bases in between. The CDR3 is made up of 11 amino acids. The CDR3 DNA reads as TGCAGTGCTAGCGACAGCTATGGCTACACCTTC. Amino acids: CSASDSYGYTF.

CDR3 bases: TGTGCCACCAGTCCTGCTAGAGACAGGCACCAAAACGAGCAGTACTTC. Protein: CATSPARDRHQNEQYF. The chain uses TRBV14 and TRBJ2-7; possible D gene TRBD1, 6 bases. The V end lost 10 bases, the J end lost 5 bases, and 27 bases lay between the germline ends. CDR1 and CDR2 (germline): SGHDN, FVKESK. The CDR3 runs to 16 residues.

The chain joins TRBV19 to TRBJ1-5; D is ambiguous. CDR3 length equals 14 residues. CDR1 is LNHDA, CDR2 SQIVND, per germline (reference sequence). Trimming cost V 1 base and J 4 bases, with 8 bases left between them. The DNA for the CDR3 is TGTGCCAGTAGTATAGTGGGATCGAATCAGCCCCAGCATTTT. It encodes CASSIVGSNQPQHF.

J is TRBJ2-1 and V is TRBV18; D assignment may be TRBD1 or TRBD2 (6 bases each). The V and J ends lost 5 bases and 4 bases respectively, with 12 bases between them. Germline V gene data show CDR1 as KGHSH and CDR2 as LQKENI. This CDR3 has 14 amino acids. The CDR3 here is CASSAGQGYNEQFF. The CDR3 DNA sequence: TGTGCCAGCTCAGCGGGACAAGGTTACAATGAGCAGTTCTTC.

This chain links TRBV2 with TRBJ2-5; TRBD2 matches at 10 bases. Unmatched junction bases numbered 12, after V lost 6 bases and J lost 2 bases. There are 17 residues in the CDR3. From germline, CDR1 is SNHLY and CDR2 FYNNEI. The CDR3 spells CASSLLLAGGLQETQYF. CDR3 nucleotides: TGTGCCAGCAGCCTACTCTTAGCGGGGGGCCTACAAGAGACCCAGTACTTC.

In its sample, this clonotype was seen once. The chain joins TRBV2 to TRBJ1-2; possibly TRBD1 for D (5 bases). The length of the CDR3 is 12 residues. The V end lost 6 bases, the J end lost 7 bases, and 12 bases lay between the germline ends. Germline CDR1 reads SNHLY; CDR2 reads FYNNEI. The CDR3 region is CASSLRQSGYTF. The CDR3 DNA sequence: TGTGCCAGCAGCCTACGACAGTCTGGCTACACCTTC.

This clonotype has a count of ten or more. This chain uses TRBV2 with TRBJ2-7; D is undetermined. Germline V gene lookup returns CDR1 SNHLY and CDR2 FYNNEI. V lost 5 bases to trimming and J lost 1 base, with 3 bases between them. The CDR3 has 11 residues. DNA for the CDR3: TGTGCCAGCAGTATTTCCTACGAGCAGTACTTC. It encodes CASSISYEQYF.

In this sample, this clonotype turned up a few times. The chain is built from TRBV2 and TRBJ2-1; 7 bases line up with TRBD2. The CDR3 runs to 14 residues. Per germline, CDR1 SNHLY and CDR2 FYNNEI. Trimming took 7 bases from V and 5 from J; bases not matched to a gene: 8. CDR3 in DNA: TGTGCCAGCATTAAGCGGGAAGCGGACAATGAGCAGTTCTTC. Amino acids: CASIKREADNEQFF. Full variable domain (missing parts from reference TRBV2 and TRBJ2-1): EPEVTQTPSHQVTQMGQEVILRCVPISNHLYFYWYRQILGQKVEFLVSFYNNEISEKSEIFDDQFSVERPDGSNFTLKIRSTKLEDSAMYFCASIKREADNEQFFGPGTRLTVL.

The V and J genes are TRBV20-1 and TRBJ2-3, with TRBD1 matching over 8 bases. Looked up from germline, CDR1 is DFQATT and CDR2 is SNEGSKA (reference sequence). V lost 0 bases and J lost 3; bases outside the gene matches: 11. CDR3 length equals 17 residues. CDR3 region: CSARDSEIRTGTDTQYF. The CDR3 nucleotides are TGCAGTGCTAGAGATTCCGAGATTAGGACAGGGACAGATACGCAGTATTTT.

The V call is TRBV6-2 or TRBV6-3, the J call TRBJ1-2, with a weak D call TRBD1 (5 bases). The CDR3 runs 15 residues. Germline V gives CDR1 MNHEY, CDR2 SVGEGT. Trimming stripped 4 bases from V and 0 bases from J, with 12 bases between. The CDR3 sequence is CASSSDRPSNYGYTF. The CDR3 DNA reads as TGTGCCAGCAGTTCCGACAGACCCTCTAACTATGGCTACACCTTC.

This chain connects TRBV2 to TRBJ1-6; 7 bases are shared with TRBD1. The CDR3 runs 15 residues. The junction had 11 bases not matched to a gene; V was cut back by 7 bases and J by 8 bases. Germline CDR1 SNHLY, CDR2 FYNNEI. The CDR3 protein is CASTRQGVKYSPLHF. Written as DNA, the CDR3 is TGTGCCAGCACTCGACAGGGCGTCAAGTATTCACCCCTCCACTTT.

In its sample, this clonotype was seen once. This chain connects TRBV7-2 to TRBJ2-2, with 7 bases fitting TRBD1. Trimming took 8 bases from V and 4 from J; bases not matched to a gene: 19. Germline CDR1 is SGHTA and CDR2 is FQGNSA. The CDR3 loop spans 18 amino acids. The CDR3: CASSPPSRGRSGTGELFF. In DNA, the CDR3 is TGTGCCAGCTCACCACCGTCAAGGGGGCGGAGTGGCACCGGGGAGCTGTTTTTT.

The rearrangement joins TRBV2 to TRBJ2-7; D call uncertain. Germline CDR1 SNHLY, CDR2 FYNNEI. The CDR3 has 14 amino acids. V was pared by 3 bases and J by 3 bases, with 12 bases between. CDR3 sequence reads: CASSDEGRGYEQYF. DNA of the CDR3: TGTGCCAGCAGTGACGAAGGCAGAGGCTACGAGCAGTACTTC.

The rearrangement links TRBV29-1 to TRBJ2-1; D uncertain. Trimming removed 3 bases from V and 0 bases from J, with 9 bases in between. This CDR3 is 14 amino acids long. The germline V gene has CDR1 SQVTM and CDR2 ANQGSEA. The CDR3 region is CSVDGTHSYNEQFF. The CDR3 DNA reads TGCAGCGTTGATGGCACCCACTCCTACAATGAGCAGTTCTTC.

This chain connects TRBV6-6 to TRBJ1-2, with a tentative D call TRBD1 (6 bases). The CDR3 is 15 amino acids. Germline CDR1 reads MNHNY; CDR2 reads SVGAGI (reference sequence). With 1 base removed from V and 5 bases from J, the gap between germline ends came to 14 bases. The CDR3 region is CASSYYREGIYGYTF. The CDR3 nucleotides are TGTGCCAGCAGTTACTACAGGGAAGGCATTTATGGCTACACCTTC.

The rearrangement uses TRBV5-1 and TRBJ2-5; 9 bases map to TRBD2. The last part of the DNA fits TRBJ2-1 better; the J call may be wrong. CDR1 SGHRS and CDR2 YFSETQ come from the germline V gene. CDR3 length equals 21 residues. The CDR3 here is CASSLGGLRGRATPPWDEQFF. DNA of the CDR3: TGCGCCAGCAGCTTGGGGGGTCTTCGCGGGAGGGCTACTCCCCCGTGGGATGAGCAGTTCTTC.

This clonotype was counted only a few times. This sequence joins TRBV7-8 and TRBJ2-7, with TRBD1 identical over 10 bases. CDR3 length: 14 residues. V shed 5 bases, J shed 5 bases, and the junction held 6 bases outside the gene matches. In germline, CDR1 is SGHVS, CDR2 FQNEAQ. The CDR3 reads CASSQTGGRHEQYF. The CDR3 DNA reads TGTGCCAGCAGCCAGACAGGGGGCAGGCACGAGCAGTACTTC. Complete variable domain (other parts from reference TRBV7-8 and TRBJ2-7): GAGVSQSPRYKVAKRGQDVALRCDPISGHVSLFWYQQALGQGPEFLTYFQNEAQLDKSGLPSDRFFAERPEGSVSTLKIQRTQQEDSAVYLCASSQTGGRHEQYFGPGTRLTVT.

The chain has TRBV7-9 and TRBJ1-6; possibly TRBD1 for D (5 bases). Germline-derived CDR1 and CDR2 are SEHNR and FQNEAQ (reference sequence). V lost 5 bases, J lost 9 bases, and 14 bases lay in between. The CDR3 has 14 amino acids. The CDR3 DNA is TGTGCCAGCAGCCTCCTTGGGGCAGTTTCACCCCTCCACTTT. Protein sequence: CASSLLGAVSPLHF. The complete variable domain, with remaining parts taken from reference TRBV7-9 and TRBJ1-6, reads DTGVSQNPRHKITKRGQNVTFRCDPISEHNRLYWYRQTLGQGPEFLTYFQNEAQLEKSRLLSDRFSAERPKGSFSTLEIQRTEQGDSAMYLCASSLLGAVSPLHFGNGTRLTVT.

This clonotype was observed many times. The chain uses TRBV10-3 and TRBJ1-2, with 9 bases identical to TRBD1. CDR3 size: 17 residues. Trimming cost V 5 bases and J 4 bases; bases outside gene matches: 14. CDR1 ENHRY and CDR2 SYGVKD come from the germline V gene. CDR3 in amino acids: CAISKRRTGAHPYGYTF. In nucleotides, the CDR3 is TGTGCCATCAGTAAAAGACGGACAGGGGCCCACCCCTATGGCTACACCTTC.

This clonotype was detected ten times or more. This chain links TRBV14 with TRBJ1-1; D unresolved. CDR1 is SGHDN, CDR2 FVKESK, per germline. The V end was cut by 4 bases, the J end by 3 bases, with 12 bases between. The CDR3 totals 14 residues. CDR3 nucleotide sequence: TGTGCCAGCAGCCCCTTTTGGGAGGACACTGAAGCTTTCTTT. Its translation is CASSPFWEDTEAFF.

This clonotype was seen at least ten times. The chain links TRBV7-8 to TRBJ1-1, with D maybe TRBD1 (5 bases). Germline CDR1 and CDR2: SGHVS and FQNEAQ. Trimming pared 1 base from V and 8 bases from J, leaving 5 bases between. The CDR3 runs to 11 residues. The CDR3, as DNA: TGTGCCAGCAGCTTAGAGGGGGAAGCTTTCTTT. It is translated as CASSLEGEAFF.

V gene TRBV2 combines with J gene TRBJ2-7; TRBD1 matches 8 bases. CDR1 is SNHLY, CDR2 FYNNEI, per germline. This CDR3 region has 15 residues. After removal of 5 bases from V and 1 base from J, the junction contained 7 bases not matched to a gene. The CDR3 here is CASSSTRTGSYEQYF. In DNA, the CDR3 is TGTGCCAGCAGTTCCACCCGGACAGGGTCCTACGAGCAGTACTTC.

This clonotype turned up a few times. The chain links TRBV7-9 to TRBJ2-2, with 10 bases matching TRBD1. The CDR3 runs 16 residues. Germline CDR1 reads SEHNR; CDR2 reads FQNEAQ (reference sequence). The trim removed 5 bases at V and 5 bases at J, leaving 8 bases unmatched. The CDR3 coding sequence is TGTGCCAGCAGCCAGATTCCGGGACAGGGGACCGGGGAGCTGTTTTTT. The encoded protein is CASSQIPGQGTGELFF.

This rearrangement joins TRBV19 to TRBJ2-7; weak D call: TRBD2 (7 bases). With 4 bases removed from V and 2 bases from J, the gap between germline ends came to 18 bases. The CDR3 contains 16 residues. Germline values: CDR1 LNHDA, CDR2 SQIVND (reference sequence). CDR3 protein: CASSSSGEGIPYEQYF. As DNA, the CDR3 is TGTGCCAGTAGTAGTTCAGGGGAGGGCATCCCCTACGAGCAGTACTTC.

This chain joins TRBV6-1 and TRBJ1-2; TRBD1 matches at 7 bases. This CDR3 comprises 13 residues. Germline CDR1 and CDR2: MNHNS and SASEGT. The junction had 11 bases not matched to a gene; V was cut back by 2 bases and J by 14 bases. CDR3 protein: CASSERQGAPGTF. The DNA of the CDR3 is TGTGCCAGCAGTGAAAGACAGGGCGCCCCAGGGACCTTC.

The rearrangement joins TRBV6-5 to TRBJ2-3; D gene uncertain. This CDR3 is 14 amino acids long. Looked up from germline, CDR1 is MNHEY and CDR2 is SVGAGI. Trimming removed 2 bases at V and 0 bases at J, with 6 bases between. CDR3 DNA: TGTGCCAGCAGTTACGGGTCGAGCACAGATACGCAGTATTTT. Translating it yields CASSYGSSTDTQYF.

Notes on this clonotype: Given a much more abundant clone one base away, this may be a read error. The rearrangement uses TRBV7-2 and TRBJ2-5; 11 bases match TRBD2. This CDR3 has 14 residues. Germline V gene sequence: CDR1 SGHTA, CDR2 FQGNSA. The CDR3 loop reads CASMSTSGGGTRYF. The DNA for the CDR3 is TGTGCCAGCATGAGCACTAGCGGGGGAGGGACCCGGTACTTC.